This entry features one T cell receptor (beta chain) sequence. The data belong to a study of blood T cells in healthy people across ages. The CDR3 spans 15 residues. Germline lookup yields CDR1 MDHEN and CDR2 SYDVKM. J lost 7 bases, V lost 5 bases, and 11 bases had no gene match. Primers used in a second PCR of roughly 6 to 12 cycles were a sample-barcoded 5' primer and a J-beta primer mix. TCRdb analysed the 5' RACE reads with MiXCR anew, one entry per CDR3 protein. The sample has some 1,500,000 distinct CDR3 sequences; about 45% are singletons. Specimen: blood. The clonotype comes from a woman aged 18-29 years in good health. The rearrangement uses TRBV28 and TRBJ2-4; TRBD1 matches 7 bases. The CDR3 sequence is CASSLSDRVRNIQYF. CDR3 in DNA: TGTGCCAGCAGTCTCTCCGACAGGGTGAGGAACATTCAGTACTTC. The full variable domain, in which reference TRBV28 and TRBJ2-4 provide the parts outside the CDR3, is DVKVTQSSRYLVKRTGEKVFLECVQDMDHENMFWYRQDPGLGLRLIYFSYDVKMKEKGDIPEGYSVSREKKERFSLILESASTNQTSMYLCASSLSDRVRNIQYFGAGTRLSVL.